What follows are 15 T cell receptor beta chains derived from one specimen sequenced in a study of identical twins. Each CDR3 protein gets one entry after TCRdb re-called the 5' RACE reads with MiXCR. The repertoire holds 350,000 to 500,000 distinct CDR3 sequences, with less than 20% as singletons. The sample was naive T cells sorted from blood. These receptors all stem from a man over 45 in good health.

This clonotype was seen a few times. This chain joins TRBV5-5 and TRBJ1-2; TRBD1 agrees at 7 bases. Per germline, CDR1 SGHKS and CDR2 YYEKEE (reference sequence). The CDR3 contains 15 residues. With V trimmed by 0 bases and J by 4 bases, 6 bases remained unmatched. The CDR3 is CASSLGRQGGYGYTF. The CDR3 bases are TGTGCCAGCAGCTTGGGGCGACAGGGCGGCTATGGCTACACCTTC.

This clonotype was detected only a few times. The genes are TRBV12-3 or TRBV12-4 and TRBJ2-7; 9 nucleotides align to TRBD1. Trimming cost V 6 bases and J 3 bases; bases outside gene matches: 9. This CDR3 is 15 amino acids long. The CDR3 DNA reads TGTGCCAGCAGCAACCCCGGGACAGGGATCTACGAGCAGTACTTC. Translated: CASSNPGTGIYEQYF.

This clonotype was counted many times. The V gene is TRBV6-1, the J gene TRBJ2-7; tentatively, D is TRBD1 (6 bases). Germline assignment: CDR1 MNHNS and CDR2 SASEGT. V dropped 7 bases and J dropped 4 bases, with 17 bases sitting between them. CDR3 length: 14 residues. In nucleotides, the CDR3 is TGTGCCAGCAAAGGTTCACAGGGTATATACGAGCAGTACTTC. Translating gives CASKGSQGIYEQYF.

The chain couples TRBV27 to TRBJ2-7; 11 bases fit TRBD2. The V segment lost 6 bases and the J segment 2 bases; nucleotides outside the gene matches: 3. This CDR3 has 14 amino acids. Germline loops: CDR1 MNHEY, CDR2 SMNVEV (reference sequence). The CDR3 DNA follows: TGTGCCAGCAGAGCGACTAGCGGGGCCTACGAGCAGTACTTC. As protein: CASRATSGAYEQYF.

V and J are TRBV6-1 and TRBJ2-5; 7 bases fit TRBD1. CDR3 length: 13 residues. CDR1 is MNHNS, CDR2 SASEGT, per germline. With 7 bases clipped from V and 5 bases from J, the junction kept 7 bases outside the gene matches. This chain's CDR3 is CASTPGQWETQYF. The CDR3 bases are TGTGCCAGCACTCCGGGACAGTGGGAGACCCAGTACTTC.

This clonotype was detected many times. The chain has TRBV20-1 and TRBJ1-5; TRBD1 is a possible D gene (5 bases). V lost 1 base and J lost 4, with 17 bases in between. The CDR3 length is 16 residues. Germline V gene lookup returns CDR1 DFQATT and CDR2 SNEGSKA (reference sequence). The CDR3 bases are TGCAGTGCTAGAGTTGGTTTAGGAGGGGCAAATCAGCCCCAGCATTTT. Its translation: CSARVGLGGANQPQHF.

This chain joins TRBV6-2 or TRBV6-3 and TRBJ2-1, with 9 positions matching TRBD1. The CDR3 loop spans 15 amino acids. J was trimmed by 3 bases and V by 2 bases; bases with no gene match: 2. Germline lookup yields CDR1 MNHEY and CDR2 SVGEGT. The CDR3 reads CASSYGQGRYNEQFF. As DNA, the CDR3 is TGTGCCAGCAGTTACGGACAGGGGCGCTACAATGAGCAGTTCTTC.

The chain has TRBV6-2 or TRBV6-3 and TRBJ2-3; 7 bases map to TRBD2. V dropped 6 bases and J dropped 1; count of bases not matched to a gene: 4. Germline V lookup: CDR1 MNHEY, CDR2 SVGEGT. This CDR3 is built from 14 residues. The chain's CDR3 is CASSRDYGTDTQYF. The CDR3 DNA follows: TGTGCCAGCAGCCGGGACTACGGCACAGATACGCAGTATTTT.

V usage is TRBV12-3 or TRBV12-4 and J usage is TRBJ2-3, with D unresolved. Trimming shortened V by 8 bases and J by 3 bases, and 18 bases separated the two germline ends. CDR3 length: 15 residues. The CDR3 DNA reads as TGTGCCAGCTCTTTACCCAGCTTTGGGACAGATACGCAGTATTTT. Encoded protein: CASSLPSFGTDTQYF.

This chain joins TRBV4-2 and TRBJ2-6; 7 bases are shared with TRBD2. Germline V gene lookup returns CDR1 LGHNA and CDR2 YNFKEQ. J lost 2 bases, V lost 4 bases, and 5 bases had no gene match. CDR3 length: 16 amino acids. The CDR3 coding sequence is TGTGCCAGCAGCCCTCGTGGGAGGGCTGGGGCCAACGTCCTGACTTTC. Its translation is CASSPRGRAGANVLTF.

This sequence joins TRBV29-1 and TRBJ2-1; D perhaps matches TRBD1 (5 bases). The ends were cut back, 7 bases at V and 10 bases at J, with 8 bases in the middle. From germline, CDR1 is SQVTM and CDR2 ANQGSEA. The CDR3 extends over 9 amino acids. The CDR3 spells CSGKGEQFF. In DNA, the CDR3 is TGCAGCGGGAAGGGGGAGCAGTTCTTC.

This clonotype was picked up a small number of times. At one of its ends the junction is not consistent with the germline gene, which may arise from a read error. This chain joins TRBV4-3 and TRBJ1-4; no definite D call. Germline values: CDR1 LGHNA, CDR2 YSLEER. The CDR3 length is 14 residues. The CDR3 here is CASSPIKYGSSLAF. For the CDR3, the DNA is TGCGCCAGCAGCCCTATAAAGTATGGGTCGAGCTTGGCGTTT.

The chain employs TRBV20-1 and TRBJ2-1; tentative D call: TRBD2 (5 bases). Trimming removed 6 bases at V and 10 bases at J, with 16 bases between. Germline lookup yields CDR1 DFQATT and CDR2 SNEGSKA (reference sequence). The CDR3 covers 12 residues. The CDR3 bases are TGCAGTGCCCCCCGGAGGTTCGGGGAGCAGTTCTTC. Translated: CSAPRRFGEQFF.

This clonotype showed up many times. V is TRBV28 and J is TRBJ2-1, with 10 bases identical to TRBD2. CDR3 length: 16 amino acids. Trimming took 6 bases from V and 2 from J; bases not matched to a gene: 7. Germline V gene data show CDR1 as MDHEN and CDR2 as SYDVKM. CDR3 sequence (DNA): TGTGCCAGCAGCCAACTAGCGGGAAGCCCCTACAATGAGCAGTTCTTC. This translates into CASSQLAGSPYNEQFF.

Only a few counts were recorded for this clonotype. The chain employs TRBV6-5 and TRBJ1-2; D gene ambiguous. V was clipped by 2 bases and J by 2 bases, with 15 bases between them. Germline V gives CDR1 MNHEY, CDR2 SVGAGI. The CDR3 totals 16 residues. The CDR3 loop is CASSYGFPGRNYGYTF. The CDR3 coding sequence is TGTGCCAGCAGTTACGGTTTCCCGGGTCGGAACTATGGCTACACCTTC.